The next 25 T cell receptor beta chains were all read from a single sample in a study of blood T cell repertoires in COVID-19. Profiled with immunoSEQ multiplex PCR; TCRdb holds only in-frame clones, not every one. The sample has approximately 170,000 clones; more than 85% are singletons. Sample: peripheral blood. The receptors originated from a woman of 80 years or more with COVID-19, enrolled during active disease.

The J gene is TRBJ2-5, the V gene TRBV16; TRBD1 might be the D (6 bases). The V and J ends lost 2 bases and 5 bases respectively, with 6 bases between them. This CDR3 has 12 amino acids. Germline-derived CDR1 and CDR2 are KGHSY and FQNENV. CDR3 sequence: CASSQGGETQYF. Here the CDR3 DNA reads TGTGCCAGCAGCCAAGGGGGCGAGACCCAGTACTTC.

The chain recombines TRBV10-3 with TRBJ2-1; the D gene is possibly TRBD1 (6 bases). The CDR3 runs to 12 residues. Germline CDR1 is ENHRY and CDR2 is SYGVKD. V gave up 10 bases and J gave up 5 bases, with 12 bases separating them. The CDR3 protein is CATSGQNNEQFF. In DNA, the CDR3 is TGTGCCACCTCCGGACAGAACAATGAGCAGTTCTTC.

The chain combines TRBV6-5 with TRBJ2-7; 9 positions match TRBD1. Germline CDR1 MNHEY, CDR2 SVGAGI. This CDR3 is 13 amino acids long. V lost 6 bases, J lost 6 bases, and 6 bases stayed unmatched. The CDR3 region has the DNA TGTGCCAGCAGACGGGACAGGGTGAGCGAGCAGTACTTC. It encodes CASRRDRVSEQYF.

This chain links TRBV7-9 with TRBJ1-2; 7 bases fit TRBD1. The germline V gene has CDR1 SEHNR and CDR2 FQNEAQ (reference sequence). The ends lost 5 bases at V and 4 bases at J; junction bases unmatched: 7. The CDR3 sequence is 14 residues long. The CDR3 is CASSHPGQLYGYTF. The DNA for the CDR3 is TGTGCCAGCAGCCACCCGGGACAGCTCTATGGCTACACCTTC.

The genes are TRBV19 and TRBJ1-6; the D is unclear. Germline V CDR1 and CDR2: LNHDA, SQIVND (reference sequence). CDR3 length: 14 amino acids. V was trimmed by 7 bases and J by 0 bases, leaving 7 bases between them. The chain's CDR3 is CASTAASYNSPLHF. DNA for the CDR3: TGTGCCAGTACAGCGGCCTCCTATAATTCACCCCTCCACTTT.

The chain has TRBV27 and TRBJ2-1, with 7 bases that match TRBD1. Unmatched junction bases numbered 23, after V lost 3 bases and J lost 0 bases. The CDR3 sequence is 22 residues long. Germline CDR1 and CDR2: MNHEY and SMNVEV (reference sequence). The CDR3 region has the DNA TGTGCCAGCAGTTTCCGCCCCGACAGGGCCCGAATCTGGTCTAGCTCCTACAATGAGCAGTTCTTC. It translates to CASSFRPDRARIWSSSYNEQFF.

The CDR3 sequence: CASSQDGLGFAPGELFF. The CDR3 coding sequence is TGCGCCAGCAGCCAGGATGGACTTGGGTTTGCTCCCGGGGAGCTGTTTTTT. The V gene is TRBV4-3, the J gene TRBJ2-2, with a possible D match to TRBD2 (5 bases). Trimming removed 3 bases from V and 6 bases from J, with 20 bases in between. The CDR3 totals 17 residues. The V gene's germline CDR1 is LGHNA and CDR2 YSLEER.

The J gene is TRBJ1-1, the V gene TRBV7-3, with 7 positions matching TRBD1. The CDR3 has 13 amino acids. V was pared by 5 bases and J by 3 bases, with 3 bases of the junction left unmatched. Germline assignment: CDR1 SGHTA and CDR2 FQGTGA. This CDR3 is CASSTQGDTEAFF. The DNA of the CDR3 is TGTGCCAGCAGCACCCAGGGGGACACTGAAGCTTTCTTT.

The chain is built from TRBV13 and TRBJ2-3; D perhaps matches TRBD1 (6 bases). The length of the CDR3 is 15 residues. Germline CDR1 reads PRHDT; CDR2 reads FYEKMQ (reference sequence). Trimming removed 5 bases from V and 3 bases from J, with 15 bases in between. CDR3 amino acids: CASSQLATGTDTQYF. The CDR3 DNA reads TGTGCCAGCAGCCAACTGGCTACAGGGACAGATACGCAGTATTTT.

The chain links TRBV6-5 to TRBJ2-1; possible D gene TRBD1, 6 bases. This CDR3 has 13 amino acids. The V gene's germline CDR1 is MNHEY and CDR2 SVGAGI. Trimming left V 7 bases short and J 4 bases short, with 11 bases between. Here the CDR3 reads CASTKDSYNEQFF. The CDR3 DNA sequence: TGTGCCAGCACAAAGGACAGTTACAATGAGCAGTTCTTC.

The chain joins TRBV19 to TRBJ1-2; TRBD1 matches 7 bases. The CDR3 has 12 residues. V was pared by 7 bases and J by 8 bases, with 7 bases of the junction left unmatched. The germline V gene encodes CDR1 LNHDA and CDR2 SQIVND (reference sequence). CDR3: CASTQGGLGYTF. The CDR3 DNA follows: TGTGCCAGTACCCAAGGGGGCTTGGGCTACACCTTC.

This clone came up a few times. DNA for the CDR3: TGTGCCAGCACTGAAAGGGGTTCACCCCTCCACTTT. It encodes CASTERGSPLHF. The chain recombines TRBV28 with TRBJ1-6, with a weak D call TRBD1 (5 bases). This CDR3 is 12 amino acids long. CDR1 is MDHEN, CDR2 SYDVKM, per germline. V gave up 7 bases and J gave up 9 bases, with 10 bases separating them. Complete variable domain (other parts from reference TRBV28 and TRBJ1-6): DVKVTQSSRYLVKRTGEKVFLECVQDMDHENMFWYRQDPGLGLRLIYFSYDVKMKEKGDIPEGYSVSREKKERFSLILESASTNQTSMYLCASTERGSPLHFGNGTRLTVT.

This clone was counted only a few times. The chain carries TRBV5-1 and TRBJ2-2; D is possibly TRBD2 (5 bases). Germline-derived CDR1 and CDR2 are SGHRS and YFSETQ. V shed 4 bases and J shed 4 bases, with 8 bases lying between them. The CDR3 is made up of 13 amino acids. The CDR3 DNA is TGCGCCAGCAGCCAGCGGAGCACCGGGGAGCTGTTTTTT. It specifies CASSQRSTGELFF.

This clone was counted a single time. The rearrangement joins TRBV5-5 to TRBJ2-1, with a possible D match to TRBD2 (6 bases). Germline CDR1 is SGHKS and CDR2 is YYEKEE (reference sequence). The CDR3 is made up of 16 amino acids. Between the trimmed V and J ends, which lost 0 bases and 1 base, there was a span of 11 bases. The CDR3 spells CASSLGGAPSYNEQFF. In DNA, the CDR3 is TGTGCCAGCAGCTTGGGCGGGGCGCCTTCCTACAATGAGCAGTTCTTC.

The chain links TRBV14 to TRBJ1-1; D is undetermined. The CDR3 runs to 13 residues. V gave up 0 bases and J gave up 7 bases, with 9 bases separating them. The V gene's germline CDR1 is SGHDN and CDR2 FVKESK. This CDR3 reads CASSQDYLSEAFF. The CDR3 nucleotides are TGTGCCAGCAGCCAAGACTATTTGAGTGAAGCTTTCTTT.

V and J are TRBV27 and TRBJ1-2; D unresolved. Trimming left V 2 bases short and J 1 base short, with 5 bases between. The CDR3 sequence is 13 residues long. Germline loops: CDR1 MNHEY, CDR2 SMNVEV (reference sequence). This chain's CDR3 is CASSLGINYGYTF. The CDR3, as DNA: TGTGCCAGCAGTTTAGGCATTAACTATGGCTACACCTTC.

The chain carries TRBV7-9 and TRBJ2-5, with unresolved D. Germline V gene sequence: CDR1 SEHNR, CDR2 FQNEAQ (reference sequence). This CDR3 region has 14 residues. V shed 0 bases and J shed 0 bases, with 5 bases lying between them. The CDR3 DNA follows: TGTGCCAGCAGCTTAGCGGCCCACCAAGAGACCCAGTACTTC. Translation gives CASSLAAHQETQYF.

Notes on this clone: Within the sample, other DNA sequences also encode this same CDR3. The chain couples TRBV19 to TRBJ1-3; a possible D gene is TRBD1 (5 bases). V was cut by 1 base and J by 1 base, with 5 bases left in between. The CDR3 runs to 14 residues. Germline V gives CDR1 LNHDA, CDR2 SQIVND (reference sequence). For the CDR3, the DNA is TGTGCCAGTAGTATAGGACAGTCTGGAAACACCATATATTTT. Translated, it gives CASSIGQSGNTIYF.

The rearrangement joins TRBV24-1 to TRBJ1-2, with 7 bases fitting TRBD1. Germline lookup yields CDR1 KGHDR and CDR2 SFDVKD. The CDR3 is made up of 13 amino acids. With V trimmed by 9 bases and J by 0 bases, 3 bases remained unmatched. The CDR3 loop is CATWDSANYGYTF. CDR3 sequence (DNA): TGTGCCACCTGGGACAGCGCTAACTATGGCTACACCTTC.

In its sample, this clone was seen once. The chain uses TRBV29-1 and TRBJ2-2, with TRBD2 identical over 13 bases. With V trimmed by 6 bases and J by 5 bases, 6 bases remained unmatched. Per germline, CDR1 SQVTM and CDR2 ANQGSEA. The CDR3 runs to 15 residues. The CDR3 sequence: CSVWTSGSRTGELFF. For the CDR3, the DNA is TGCAGCGTGTGGACTAGCGGGAGTAGAACCGGGGAGCTGTTTTTT.

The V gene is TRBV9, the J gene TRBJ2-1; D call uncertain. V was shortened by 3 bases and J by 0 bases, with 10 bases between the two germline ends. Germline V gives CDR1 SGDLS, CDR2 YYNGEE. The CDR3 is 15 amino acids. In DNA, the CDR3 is TGTGCCAGCAGCGCGAGACTTAGCTCCTACAATGAGCAGTTCTTC. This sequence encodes CASSARLSSYNEQFF.

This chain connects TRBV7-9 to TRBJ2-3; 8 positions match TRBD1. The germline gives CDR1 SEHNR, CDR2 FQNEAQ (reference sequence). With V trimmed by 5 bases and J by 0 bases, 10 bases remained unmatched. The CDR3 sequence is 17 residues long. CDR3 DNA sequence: TGTGCCAGCAGCCCTCTTTACAGGGGGTTAAGCACAGATACGCAGTATTTT. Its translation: CASSPLYRGLSTDTQYF.

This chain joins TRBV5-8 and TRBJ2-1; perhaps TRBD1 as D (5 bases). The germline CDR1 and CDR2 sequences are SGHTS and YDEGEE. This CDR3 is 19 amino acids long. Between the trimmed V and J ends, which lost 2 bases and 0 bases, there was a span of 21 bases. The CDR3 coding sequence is TGTGCCAGCAGCTTTGGTCAAAAGACAGAAACCAGCTCCTACAATGAGCAGTTCTTC. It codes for CASSFGQKTETSSYNEQFF.

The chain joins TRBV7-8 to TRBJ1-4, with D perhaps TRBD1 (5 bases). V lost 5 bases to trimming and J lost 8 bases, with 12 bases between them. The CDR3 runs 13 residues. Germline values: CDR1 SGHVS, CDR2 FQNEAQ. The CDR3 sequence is CASSRSDIEKLFF. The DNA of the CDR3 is TGTGCCAGCAGCCGATCGGACATCGAAAAACTGTTTTTT.

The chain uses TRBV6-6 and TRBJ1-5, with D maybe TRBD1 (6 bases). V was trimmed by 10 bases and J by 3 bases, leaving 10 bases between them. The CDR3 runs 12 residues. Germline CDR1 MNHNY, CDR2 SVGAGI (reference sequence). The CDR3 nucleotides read TGTGCCACGAGGGACACCAATCAGCCCCAGCATTTT. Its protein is CATRDTNQPQHF.